This TCR beta chain was sequenced in a study of beta chain features in type 1 diabetes. Study observations and caveats: People with Type 1 diabetes carried modestly yet significantly shorter TCRB CDR3s in all four CD4+ subsets.

On this clone: Its antigen is not known.

What was sequenced were expressed TCRB transcripts, since all of the isolated RNA had been reverse transcribed. Clones were read by immunoSEQ multiplex PCR, and TCRdb kept only the in-frame ones, dropping some. The sample contains about 23,000 clones, under 75% of which appear only once. The receptor was derived from a man between 18 and 35 years old with type 1 diabetes. The sequenced material came from Tregs from blood.

The CDR3 loop is CASSFFARTSGTPETQYF. Written as DNA, the CDR3 is TGTGCCAGCAGTTTTTTCGCCCGGACTAGCGGGACCCCAGAGACCCAGTACTTC. The chain employs TRBV27 and TRBJ2-5, with 12 bases that match TRBD2. Looked up from germline, CDR1 is MNHEY and CDR2 is SMNVEV (reference sequence). V dropped 3 bases and J dropped 4; count of bases not matched to a gene: 12. The CDR3 contains 18 residues.